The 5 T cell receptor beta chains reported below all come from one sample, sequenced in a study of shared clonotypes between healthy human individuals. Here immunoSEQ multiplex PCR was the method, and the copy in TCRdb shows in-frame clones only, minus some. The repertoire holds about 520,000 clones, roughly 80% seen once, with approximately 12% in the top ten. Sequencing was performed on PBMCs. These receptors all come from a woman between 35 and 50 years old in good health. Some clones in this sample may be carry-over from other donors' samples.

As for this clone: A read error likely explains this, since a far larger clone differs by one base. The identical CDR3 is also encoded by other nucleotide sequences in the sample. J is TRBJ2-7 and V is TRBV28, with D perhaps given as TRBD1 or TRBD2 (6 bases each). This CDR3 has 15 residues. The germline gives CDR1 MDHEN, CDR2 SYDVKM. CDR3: CASKKGGQGLYEQYF. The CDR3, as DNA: TGTGCCAGCAAAAAAGGGGGGCAGGGTCTCTACGAGCAATACTTC.

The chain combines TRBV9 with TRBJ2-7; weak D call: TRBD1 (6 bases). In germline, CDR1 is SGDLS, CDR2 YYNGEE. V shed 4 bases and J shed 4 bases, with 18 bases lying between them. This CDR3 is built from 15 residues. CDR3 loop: CASSQGGGRDYEQYF. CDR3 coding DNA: TGTGCCAGCAGCCAAGGTGGGGGCCGCGATTACGAGCAGTACTTC.

CDR3 loop: CASSFLANTGELFF. The CDR3 DNA follows: TGTGCCAGCAGCTTCCTAGCTAACACCGGGGAGCTGTTTTTT. The V call is TRBV11-3, the J call TRBJ2-2; possibly TRBD2 for D (5 bases). Trimming shortened V by 3 bases and J by 2 bases, and 7 bases separated the two germline ends. CDR1 is SGHNT, CDR2 YENEEA, per germline. This CDR3 is 14 amino acids long.

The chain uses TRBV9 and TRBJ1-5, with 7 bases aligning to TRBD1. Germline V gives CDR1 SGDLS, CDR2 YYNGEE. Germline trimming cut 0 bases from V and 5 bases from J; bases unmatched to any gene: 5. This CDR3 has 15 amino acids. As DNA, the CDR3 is TGTGCCAGCAGCGTAGGTCAGGGGGGGGATCAGCCCCAGCATTTT. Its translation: CASSVGQGGDQPQHF.

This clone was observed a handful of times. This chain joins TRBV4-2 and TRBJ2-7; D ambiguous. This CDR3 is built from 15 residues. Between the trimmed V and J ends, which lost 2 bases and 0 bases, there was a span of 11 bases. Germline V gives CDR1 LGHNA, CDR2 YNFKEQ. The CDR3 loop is CASSQRWVSSYEQYF. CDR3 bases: TGTGCCAGCAGCCAAAGATGGGTTAGCTCCTACGAGCAGTACTTC.